These 10 T cell receptor beta chains were all obtained from the same sample, sequenced in a study of cytomegalovirus exposure and HLA in healthy donors. The study ran its PCR with 60 Vbeta and 13 Jbeta primers. Repertoires were generated with immunoSEQ multiplex PCR, while TCRdb's copy carries only in-frame clones and drops some. Here the sample spans 45,000 to 65,000 clones, roughly 70% being singletons. Sequences were obtained from PBMCs. The receptor set was obtained from a woman aged 45 to 65 in good health and CMV-seropositive.

The chain carries TRBV2 and TRBJ1-2, with 7 positions matching TRBD1. Looked up from germline, CDR1 is SNHLY and CDR2 is FYNNEI. With 8 bases clipped from V and 3 bases from J, the junction kept 9 bases outside the gene matches. The CDR3 loop spans 14 amino acids. CDR3 protein: CASVGGDRDYGYTF. The DNA of the CDR3 is TGTGCCAGCGTGGGGGGTGACAGGGACTATGGCTACACCTTC.

The chain couples TRBV7-7 to TRBJ2-7; D uncertain. The CDR3 length is 13 residues. V lost 2 bases, J lost 2 bases, and 7 bases lay in between. CDR1 is SSHAT, CDR2 FNYEAQ, per germline (reference sequence). CDR3 sequence reads: CASSLRDTYEQYF. The CDR3 region has the DNA TGTGCCAGCAGCTTACGAGACACCTACGAGCAGTACTTC.

This clone was seen more than once but under ten times. This chain joins TRBV6-5 and TRBJ2-7, with D perhaps matching TRBD1 (6 bases). The CDR3 covers 11 residues. The ends were cut back, 7 bases at V and 5 bases at J, with 9 bases in the middle. Germline-derived CDR1 and CDR2 are MNHEY and SVGAGI. In DNA, the CDR3 is TGTGCCAGCAAGAGGACAGACGAGCAGTACTTC. It is translated as CASKRTDEQYF.

V is TRBV6-5 and J is TRBJ1-1; D is unresolved. The V and J ends lost 6 bases and 6 bases respectively, with 20 bases between them. The V gene's germline CDR1 is MNHEY and CDR2 SVGAGI. The CDR3 totals 15 residues. CDR3 region: CASSLKQALSPEAFF. The CDR3 nucleotides read TGTGCCAGCAGCCTCAAGCAGGCGCTTTCCCCTGAAGCTTTCTTT.

J is TRBJ2-1 and V is TRBV2; D is uncertain. Trimming shortened V by 1 base and J by 10 bases, and 14 bases separated the two germline ends. Looked up from germline, CDR1 is SNHLY and CDR2 is FYNNEI. This CDR3 has 14 residues. Written as DNA, the CDR3 is TGTGCCAGCAGTGAAGGTGACTGGCTAAGAGAGCAGTTCTTC. This encodes CASSEGDWLREQFF.

V gene TRBV6-1 combines with J gene TRBJ1-1; the D gene is possibly TRBD1 (6 bases). Trimming removed 6 bases at V and 1 base at J, with 12 bases between. Germline V CDR1 and CDR2: MNHNS, SASEGT. The CDR3 contains 14 residues. CDR3 amino acids: CASREPGQNTEAFF. The DNA for the CDR3 is TGTGCCAGCAGGGAGCCGGGACAGAACACTGAAGCTTTCTTT.

The chain joins TRBV6-5 to TRBJ1-5; TRBD1 matches 7 bases. In germline, CDR1 is MNHEY, CDR2 SVGAGI. J gave up 1 base and V 2 bases, and 2 bases lay outside the gene matches. The CDR3 sequence is 15 residues long. The CDR3 reads CASSYRGQSNQPQHF. CDR3 bases: TGTGCCAGCAGTTACAGGGGGCAGAGCAATCAGCCCCAGCATTTT.

The rearrangement joins TRBV6-1 to TRBJ1-4, with D perhaps TRBD1 (6 bases). Germline V lookup: CDR1 MNHNS, CDR2 SASEGT. The CDR3 has 15 residues. V was clipped by 2 bases and J by 8 bases, with 15 bases between them. The CDR3: CASSEIQGRWEKLFF. The CDR3 DNA follows: TGTGCCAGCAGTGAAATTCAGGGGCGGTGGGAAAAACTGTTTTTT.

This chain's CDR3 is CASSVSTGRTEAFF. The CDR3 DNA is TGTGCCAGCAGCGTGTCGACAGGGCGGACTGAAGCTTTCTTT. The genes are TRBV9 and TRBJ1-1; 7 bases line up with TRBD1. V trimming: 2 bases; J trimming: 5 bases; junction bases outside the gene matches: 6. CDR1 is SGDLS, CDR2 YYNGEE, per germline. The CDR3 spans 14 residues. The full variable domain, completed using reference TRBV9 and TRBJ1-1, is DSGVTQTPKHLITATGQRVTLRCSPRSGDLSVYWYQQSLDQGLQFLIQYYNGEERAKGNILERFSAQQFPDLHSELNLSSLELGDSALYFCASSVSTGRTEAFFGQGTRLTVV.

This sequence joins TRBV7-9 and TRBJ2-1; D might be TRBD2 (5 bases). Germline loops: CDR1 SEHNR, CDR2 FQNEAQ (reference sequence). CDR3 length equals 19 residues. Trimming took 5 bases from V and 5 from J, leaving 28 bases between them. CDR3 region: CASSPPSRGHFSADNEQFF. The CDR3 DNA is TGTGCCAGCAGCCCCCCGTCCCGCGGGCACTTCTCGGCGGACAATGAGCAGTTCTTC.